One sample yielded the 10 T cell receptor beta chains listed below, sequenced in a study of control samples from healthy donors and cancer patients. TCRdb's copy holds only in-frame clones and misses some; the assay was immunoSEQ multiplex PCR. This sample has about 180,000 clones, with 85% to 90% found just once. The sample comprised blood. These TCRs come from a woman between 50 and 59 years old in good health.

This clone was detected only once. This rearrangement joins TRBV11-1 to TRBJ2-3; D is perhaps TRBD1 (5 bases). The germline V and J ends were trimmed by 0 bases and 1 base, with 5 bases remaining between them. Germline V lookup: CDR1 SGHAT, CDR2 FQDESV (reference sequence). The CDR3 has 14 amino acids. In DNA, the CDR3 is TGTGCCAGCAGCTTAGCGACAGGCACAGATACGCAGTATTTT. Translation: CASSLATGTDTQYF.

There are a few counts of this clone. This sequence joins TRBV18 and TRBJ2-5; TRBD2 is a possible D gene (6 bases). V was trimmed by 4 bases and J by 1 base, leaving 16 bases between them. Germline V lookup: CDR1 KGHSH, CDR2 LQKENI. The length of the CDR3 is 16 residues. The CDR3 loop reads CASSLSSGGAQETQYF. The CDR3 DNA sequence: TGTGCCAGCTCACTTTCCTCCGGAGGGGCCCAAGAGACCCAGTACTTC.

The chain uses TRBV5-5 and TRBJ2-7; D could derive from TRBD1 or TRBD2 (5 bases each). The germline V gene has CDR1 SGHKS and CDR2 YYEKEE (reference sequence). This CDR3 contains 15 residues. Trimming took off 4 bases at V and 4 bases at J, with 18 bases between the two ends. The CDR3 DNA reads as TGTGCCAGCAGCCCGGGGACCGGGATAGGATACGAGCAGTACTTC. Encoded protein: CASSPGTGIGYEQYF.

J is TRBJ1-2 and V is TRBV2; TRBD1 is a possible D gene (6 bases). Germline V gene sequence: CDR1 SNHLY, CDR2 FYNNEI. V was pared by 6 bases and J by 14 bases, with 19 bases between. The CDR3 totals 12 residues. The CDR3 reads CASSEVRGTWTF. The CDR3 DNA reads TGTGCCAGCAGCGAGGTTAGGGGGACGTGGACCTTC.

Turning to this clone: Other nucleotide sequences in the sample specify the same CDR3. This rearrangement joins TRBV5-8 to TRBJ2-7; 8 bases are shared with TRBD1. CDR1 is SGHTS, CDR2 YDEGEE, per germline. The CDR3 is 13 residues long. With V trimmed by 0 bases and J by 4 bases, 0 bases remained unmatched. In DNA form, the CDR3 reads TGTGCCAGCAGCTTGGACAGGGGGTACGAGCAGTACTTC. Amino acid sequence: CASSLDRGYEQYF.

The chain links TRBV4-3 to TRBJ1-2; TRBD1 agrees at 9 bases. Germline V gene lookup returns CDR1 LGHNA and CDR2 YSLEER. The CDR3 length is 15 residues. V shed 3 bases and J 3 bases; nucleotides not matched to a gene: 5. The CDR3 here is CASSQPGQGYYGYTF. The CDR3 DNA is TGCGCCAGCAGCCAGCCGGGACAGGGATACTATGGCTACACCTTC.

The chain has TRBV7-7 and TRBJ2-7; perhaps TRBD1 as D (6 bases). Trimming pared 1 base from V and 5 bases from J, leaving 9 bases between. Germline V gene data show CDR1 as SSHAT and CDR2 as FNYEAQ (reference sequence). The CDR3 has 13 residues. The DNA for the CDR3 is TGTGCCAGCAGCTTAGGGTCAGGGGACGAGCAGTACTTC. This codes for CASSLGSGDEQYF.

The DNA for the CDR3 is TGTGCCAGCAGCCGCCCAATTACACCTAGCACAGATACGCAGTATTTT. Its translation: CASSRPITPSTDTQYF. The gene calls are TRBV7-2 and TRBJ2-3; unclear D gene. Germline CDR1 is SGHTA and CDR2 is FQGNSA. There are 16 residues in the CDR3. Trimming shortened V by 5 bases and J by 0 bases, and 15 bases separated the two germline ends.

This clone appeared once. The J gene is TRBJ2-7, the V gene TRBV9, with D possibly being TRBD2 (5 bases). With 3 bases removed from V and 4 bases from J, the gap between germline ends came to 11 bases. The CDR3 runs to 13 residues. Looked up from germline, CDR1 is SGDLS and CDR2 is YYNGEE. This CDR3 is CASSGVPGYEQYF. The CDR3 DNA follows: TGTGCCAGCAGCGGCGTTCCGGGGTACGAGCAGTACTTC.

This sequence joins TRBV27 and TRBJ2-2, with 8 bases identical to TRBD1. This CDR3 contains 14 residues. Germline trimming cut 6 bases from V and 6 bases from J; bases unmatched to any gene: 6. CDR1 MNHEY and CDR2 SMNVEV come from the germline V gene (reference sequence). The CDR3 coding sequence is TGTGCCAGCAGCCAGCAGGGGGCGGCCGGGGAGCTGTTTTTT. This translates into CASSQQGAAGELFF.